This T cell receptor beta chain stems from a study of T-cell memory formation after mild COVID-19. The overall study: Clustering of TCRs was largely donor specific.

MiXCR, run by TCRdb on the 5' RACE reads, gives a single entry per CDR3 protein. The sample lists roughly 250,000 distinct CDR3 sequences, 16% occurring once. CDR1 is LGHDT and CDR2 is YNNKEL in the germline V gene (reference sequence). The CDR3 totals 13 residues. The germline V and J ends were trimmed by 3 bases and 8 bases, with 10 bases remaining between them. This TCR came from a young man who had mild COVID-19 (a few samples of this study predate the infection). Cell type and time point are not known. The sequenced sample consisted of PBMCs or a T cell subset sorted from them (not recorded which). The V gene is TRBV3-1, the J gene TRBJ1-4; possibly TRBD1 for D (6 bases). CDR3 nucleotides: TGTGCCAGCAGCCAGGGGGCAGAGGAAAAACTGTTTTTT. Translation: CASSQGAEEKLFF.